This T cell receptor beta chain was identified in a study of high-grade serous ovarian cancer treatment subgroups. The overall study: Samples averaged approximately 15,000 reads and 7,000 or so unique TCR beta rearrangements. Findings and limits, study-wide: Different patients shared almost no repertoire; same-patient tumors shared roughly 0.095 to 0.85. Bulk tumor TCR sequencing gave no spatial information.

To note about this clone: Its antigen is currently unknown.

This CDR3 is built from 15 residues. Germline loops: CDR1 SNHLY, CDR2 FYNNEI. The V and J ends lost 4 bases and 2 bases, in that order; junction bases with no gene match: 4. The tumor samples were collected prior to definitive surgery or chemotherapy. Profiling relied on immunoSEQ multiplex PCR, and the TCRdb table lists in-frame clones only, not all of them. The sample shows 8,000 to 10,000 clones, around 72% of them seen only once. The sequence was collected from a human donor with high-grade serous ovarian cancer. Sequences were obtained from tumor tissue. The gene calls are TRBV2 and TRBJ2-3; TRBD1 matches at 9 bases. CDR3 DNA sequence: TGTGCCAGCAGTGTAGGGACAGGGTTCACAGATACGCAGTATTTT. This encodes CASSVGTGFTDTQYF.